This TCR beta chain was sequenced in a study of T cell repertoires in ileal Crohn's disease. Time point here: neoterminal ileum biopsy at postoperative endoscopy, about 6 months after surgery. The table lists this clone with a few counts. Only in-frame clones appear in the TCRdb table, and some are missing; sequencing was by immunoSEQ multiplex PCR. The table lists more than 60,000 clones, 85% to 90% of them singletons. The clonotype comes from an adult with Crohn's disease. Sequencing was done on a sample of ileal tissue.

CDR3 DNA: TGTGCCAGCAGCTCCAGGGGGTATTACAATGAGCAGTTCTTC. Translating gives CASSSRGYYNEQFF. The rearrangement links TRBV5-4 to TRBJ2-1, with 7 bases lining up with TRBD1. The CDR3 runs 14 residues. With V trimmed by 3 bases and J by 4 bases, 4 bases remained unmatched. The germline V gene has CDR1 SGHNT and CDR2 YYREEE (reference sequence).